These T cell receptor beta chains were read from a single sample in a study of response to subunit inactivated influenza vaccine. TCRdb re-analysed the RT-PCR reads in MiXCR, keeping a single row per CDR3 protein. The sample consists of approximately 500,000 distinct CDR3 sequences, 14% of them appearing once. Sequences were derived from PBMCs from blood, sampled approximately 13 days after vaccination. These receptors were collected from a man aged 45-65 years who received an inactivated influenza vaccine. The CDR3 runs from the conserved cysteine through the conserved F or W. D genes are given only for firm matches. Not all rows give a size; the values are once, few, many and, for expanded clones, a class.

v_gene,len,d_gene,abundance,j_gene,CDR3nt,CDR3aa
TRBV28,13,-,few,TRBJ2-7,TGTGCCAGCAGTTTGTCACCGCAATACGAGCAGTACTTC,CASSLSPQYEQYF
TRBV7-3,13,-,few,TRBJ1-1,TGTGCCAGCAGCTTGTACAAGAACACTGAAGCTTTCTTT,CASSLYKNTEAFF
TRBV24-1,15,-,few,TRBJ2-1,TGTGCCACCAGTGATTTTACGACTAGAGGCAATGAGCAGTTCTTC,CATSDFTTRGNEQFF
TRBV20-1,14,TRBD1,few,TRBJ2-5,TGCAGTGCTAGCCGGACAGGTCGGCGTGAGACCCAGTACTTC,CSASRTGRRETQYF
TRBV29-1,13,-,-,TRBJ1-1,TGCACCACGAGGGAGGACATGAACACTGAAGCTTTCTTT,CTTREDMNTEAFF
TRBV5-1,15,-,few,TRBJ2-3,TGCGCCAGCAGCGACTCCGGGTCCCGCACAGATACGCAGTATTTT,CASSDSGSRTDTQYF
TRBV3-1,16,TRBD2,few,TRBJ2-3,TGTGCCAGCAGCCAAGATTCACTAGCGGGAGTTGATACGCAGTATTTT,CASSQDSLAGVDTQYF
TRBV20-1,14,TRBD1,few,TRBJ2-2,TGCAGTGCTAGATCGGGACAGGGCGTCGGGGAGCTGTTTTTT,CSARSGQGVGELFF
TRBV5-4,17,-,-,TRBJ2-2,TGTGCCAGCAGCCCCAGCCCGGCGGGTATTAACACCGGGGAGCTGTTTTTT,CASSPSPAGINTGELFF
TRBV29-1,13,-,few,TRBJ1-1,TGCAGCGTTTACCGGGACCTCGGCACTGAAGCTTTCTTT,CSVYRDLGTEAFF
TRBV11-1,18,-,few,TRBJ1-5,TGTGCCAGCAGCGCGTTTCCAAAGAGAACTAGGGGCCGCCAGCCCCAGCATTTT,CASSAFPKRTRGRQPQHF
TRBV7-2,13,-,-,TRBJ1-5,TGTGCCAGCCGGAGGGAGGGCAATCAGCCCCAGCATTTT,CASRREGNQPQHF
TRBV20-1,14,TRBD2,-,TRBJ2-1,TGCAGTGCTAGTCGTAGCGGGGTTTACAATGAGCAGTTCTTC,CSASRSGVYNEQFF
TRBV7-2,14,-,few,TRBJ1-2,TGTGCCAGCAGCTTAGTTGGGGGGCGCCATGGCTACACCTTC,CASSLVGGRHGYTF
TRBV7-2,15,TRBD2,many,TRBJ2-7,TGTGCCAGCAGCCCCCGACTAGCGGGCCACTTAGGGCAGTACTTC,CASSPRLAGHLGQYF
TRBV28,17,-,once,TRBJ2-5,TGTGCCAGCAGTGACACCGAGGTCCTGAAGGGCCAAGAGACCCAGTACTTC,CASSDTEVLKGQETQYF
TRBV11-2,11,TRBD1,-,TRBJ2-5,TGTGCCAGCAGCAAAGGACAGGGCCAATACTTC,CASSKGQGQYF
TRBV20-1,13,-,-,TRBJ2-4,TGCAGTGCTGATGACAGAGAAAAAAACATTCAGTACTTC,CSADDREKNIQYF
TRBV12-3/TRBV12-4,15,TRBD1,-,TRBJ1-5,TGTGCCAGCAGTAACCAACAGGGGATCGGGCAGCCCCAGCATTTT,CASSNQQGIGQPQHF
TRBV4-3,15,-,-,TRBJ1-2,TGCGCCAGCAGCCAAGATAAGGGCAGAAACTATGGCTACACCTTC,CASSQDKGRNYGYTF
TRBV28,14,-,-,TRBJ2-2,TGTGCCAGCACTTTCTGGCGGAACACCGGGGAGCTGTTTTTT,CASTFWRNTGELFF
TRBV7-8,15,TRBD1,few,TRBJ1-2,TGTGCCAGCAGCCCGAGGACAGGTTCAAACTATGGCTACACCTTC,CASSPRTGSNYGYTF
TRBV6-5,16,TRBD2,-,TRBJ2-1,TGTGCCAGCAGTTACTCAAGCGGGGGGGCTAGGAATGAGCAGTTCTTC,CASSYSSGGARNEQFF
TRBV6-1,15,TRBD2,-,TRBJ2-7,TGTGCCAGCCATCGACTAGCGGGAGGGCGAAGCGAGCAGTACTTC,CASHRLAGGRSEQYF
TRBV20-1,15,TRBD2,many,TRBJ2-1,TGCAGTGCTAGGGGTGGGACTAAAACGTTCGATGAGCAGTTCTTC,CSARGGTKTFDEQFF
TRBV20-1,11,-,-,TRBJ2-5,TGCAGTGGAGGCAAGGGAGAGACCCAGTACTTC,CSGGKGETQYF
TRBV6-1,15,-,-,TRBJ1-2,TGTGCCAGCAGTGATGTGGGGGTAACTAACTATGGCTACACCTTC,CASSDVGVTNYGYTF
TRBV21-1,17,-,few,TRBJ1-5,TGTGCCAGCAGTCTCAGACAGGGGATAAGGCGGGATCAGCCCCAGCATTTT,CASSLRQGIRRDQPQHF
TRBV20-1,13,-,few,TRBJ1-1,TGCAGTGCTTTAGACGGAAGGAACACTGAAGCTTTCTTT,CSALDGRNTEAFF
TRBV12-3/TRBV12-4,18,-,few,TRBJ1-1,TGTGCCAGCAGTTTCGGATCAAGGGTGGGAGGGTGGTACACTGAAGCTTTCTTT,CASSFGSRVGGWYTEAFF
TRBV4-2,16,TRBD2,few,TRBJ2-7,TGTGCCAGCAGCCAAGATAGTCTAGCGGGAGAAGTTTGGCAGTACTTC,CASSQDSLAGEVWQYF
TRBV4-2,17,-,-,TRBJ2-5,TGTGCCAGCAGCCAAGCACAACGTCTGAGCGGCCAAGAGACCCAGTACTTC,CASSQAQRLSGQETQYF
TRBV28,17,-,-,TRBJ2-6,TGTGCCAGCAGGAAGACGGGTGTTGGCTCTGGGGCCAACGTCCTGACTTTC,CASRKTGVGSGANVLTF
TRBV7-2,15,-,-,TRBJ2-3,TGTGCCAGCAGCTTACCCGCGGCGCGCACAGATACGCAGTATTTT,CASSLPAARTDTQYF